This record covers a single T cell receptor beta chain. Produced via immunoSEQ multiplex PCR; TCRdb's table is partial and in-frame only. The table records approximately 250,000 clones, 82% of them present only once. This sample is part of a study of blood T cell repertoires in COVID-19. Across the study: COVID-19 samples collected from the United States, Italy and Spain covered acute and convalescent phases. PBMCs, B-cell-depleted T cells, or T cells were the source of the cDNA or gDNA that made up the material.

Cohort placement rested on clinical history that participants reported themselves. Donors of Cohort 3 who recovered were those that had two negative PCRs, clearance, or symptom resolution. The germline gives CDR1 SGDLS, CDR2 YYNGEE. V shed 0 bases, J shed 3 bases, and the junction held 8 bases outside the gene matches. The CDR3 extends over 16 amino acids. Input material: PBMCs or T cells enriched from blood (not recorded which). V usage is TRBV9 and J usage is TRBJ2-7; TRBD1 agrees at 8 bases. This TCR was sampled from a man aged 40-49 years who had recovered from COVID-19. The chain's CDR3 is CASSVEGKDRVYEQYF. In nucleotides, the CDR3 is TGTGCCAGCAGCGTAGAGGGGAAGGACAGGGTCTACGAGCAGTACTTC.